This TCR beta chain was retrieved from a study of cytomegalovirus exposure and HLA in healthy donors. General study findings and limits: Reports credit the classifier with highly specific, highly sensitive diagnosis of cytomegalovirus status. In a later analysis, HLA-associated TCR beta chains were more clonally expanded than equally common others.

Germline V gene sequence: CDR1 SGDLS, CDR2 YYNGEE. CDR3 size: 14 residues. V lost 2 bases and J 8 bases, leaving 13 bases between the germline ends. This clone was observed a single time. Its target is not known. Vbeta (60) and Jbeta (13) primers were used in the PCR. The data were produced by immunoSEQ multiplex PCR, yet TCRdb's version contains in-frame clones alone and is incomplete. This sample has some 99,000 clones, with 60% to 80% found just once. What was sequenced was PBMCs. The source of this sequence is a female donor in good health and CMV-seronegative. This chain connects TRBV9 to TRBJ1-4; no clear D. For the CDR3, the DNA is TGTGCCAGCAGCGTGGCGGGCGGCGGGGAAAAACTGTTTTTT. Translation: CASSVAGGGEKLFF.